Below are 8 T cell receptor beta chains sequenced from a single sample in a study of blood T cells in healthy people across ages. Primed by a sample-barcoded 5' primer and a J-beta primer mix, a second PCR proceeded for about 7 to 11 cycles. From the 5' RACE reads, TCRdb called clonotypes with MiXCR, one entry per CDR3 protein. Of some 760,000 distinct CDR3 sequences in the sample, more than 20% were seen once. In addition, the sample was reused for a study of T cells of mothers and their children.

Sequencing input: blood. The source of these receptors is a boy aged 5-17 years in good health.

This clonotype was found a few times. The V gene is TRBV28, the J gene TRBJ2-5, with TRBD1 as a possible D gene (5 bases). The length of the CDR3 is 13 residues. The germline V gene encodes CDR1 MDHEN and CDR2 SYDVKM. Deletions cut 8 bases from V and 3 bases from J, with 13 bases between. The CDR3 DNA is TGTGCCAGCCGAGACAGTGTCAAAGAGACCCAGTACTTC. This translates into CASRDSVKETQYF.

This sequence joins TRBV3-1 and TRBJ2-1; D is perhaps TRBD2 (5 bases). The closer fit of TRBJ2-7 to the DNA end suggests the J call may be wrong. Germline CDR1 is LGHDT and CDR2 is YNNKEL (reference sequence). The CDR3 covers 15 residues. As DNA, the CDR3 is TGTGCCAGCAGCCAAGACGGACTTAACTCCTACGAGCAGTACTTC. Amino acid sequence: CASSQDGLNSYEQYF.

The chain is built from TRBV24-1 and TRBJ1-1, with 8 positions matching TRBD1. The CDR3 length is 16 residues. The ends lost 2 bases at V and 1 base at J; junction bases unmatched: 5. The V gene's germline CDR1 is KGHDR and CDR2 SFDVKD. The CDR3 DNA reads as TGTGCCACCAGTGATTCCCGGACAGGGAAGAACACTGAAGCTTTCTTT. Translation: CATSDSRTGKNTEAFF.

This clonotype came up many times. This chain links TRBV27 with TRBJ2-1, with TRBD1 matching 7 bases. The CDR3 is 13 residues long. The V gene's germline CDR1 is MNHEY and CDR2 SMNVEV (reference sequence). The V gene end was trimmed by 6 bases and the J gene end by 9 bases; junction bases not matched to a gene: 8. DNA for the CDR3: TGTGCCAGCAGACGACAGGGTGGGAGTGAGCAGTTCTTC. It specifies CASRRQGGSEQFF.

The genes are TRBV9 and TRBJ2-3, with a tentative D call TRBD1 (6 bases). With 3 bases removed from V and 5 bases from J, the gap between germline ends came to 7 bases. CDR3 length equals 12 residues. CDR1 is SGDLS and CDR2 is YYNGEE in the germline V gene. The CDR3 is CASSAGVDTQYF. The CDR3 nucleotides are TGTGCCAGCAGCGCAGGGGTAGATACGCAGTATTTT.

This clonotype appeared a few times. The chain is built from TRBV6-1 and TRBJ2-5, with 13 bases matching TRBD2. With the DNA end fitting TRBJ2-7 better, the J assignment may be wrong. The CDR3 loop spans 18 amino acids. Germline V lookup: CDR1 MNHNS, CDR2 SASEGT. The CDR3: CASSGTSGIQKLPYEQYF. In DNA, the CDR3 is TGTGCCAGCAGCGGGACTAGCGGGATACAAAAACTTCCCTACGAGCAGTACTTC.

The chain couples TRBV19 to TRBJ2-5; 7 nucleotides align to TRBD1. With 4 bases clipped from V and 5 bases from J, the junction kept 10 bases outside the gene matches. This CDR3 comprises 15 residues. CDR1 LNHDA and CDR2 SQIVND come from the germline V gene (reference sequence). CDR3 nucleotides: TGTGCCAGTAGTACCACAAGACAGGGTAGGGAGACCCAGTACTTC. It is translated as CASSTTRQGRETQYF.

This clonotype occurred many times. The V gene is TRBV25-1, the J gene TRBJ2-7; D is undetermined. CDR3 size: 11 residues. CDR1 is MGHDK, CDR2 SYGVNS, per germline. V shed 1 base and J shed 4 bases, with 2 bases lying between them. In nucleotides, the CDR3 is TGTGCCAGCAGTGAATGGTACGAGCAGTACTTC. This encodes CASSEWYEQYF.